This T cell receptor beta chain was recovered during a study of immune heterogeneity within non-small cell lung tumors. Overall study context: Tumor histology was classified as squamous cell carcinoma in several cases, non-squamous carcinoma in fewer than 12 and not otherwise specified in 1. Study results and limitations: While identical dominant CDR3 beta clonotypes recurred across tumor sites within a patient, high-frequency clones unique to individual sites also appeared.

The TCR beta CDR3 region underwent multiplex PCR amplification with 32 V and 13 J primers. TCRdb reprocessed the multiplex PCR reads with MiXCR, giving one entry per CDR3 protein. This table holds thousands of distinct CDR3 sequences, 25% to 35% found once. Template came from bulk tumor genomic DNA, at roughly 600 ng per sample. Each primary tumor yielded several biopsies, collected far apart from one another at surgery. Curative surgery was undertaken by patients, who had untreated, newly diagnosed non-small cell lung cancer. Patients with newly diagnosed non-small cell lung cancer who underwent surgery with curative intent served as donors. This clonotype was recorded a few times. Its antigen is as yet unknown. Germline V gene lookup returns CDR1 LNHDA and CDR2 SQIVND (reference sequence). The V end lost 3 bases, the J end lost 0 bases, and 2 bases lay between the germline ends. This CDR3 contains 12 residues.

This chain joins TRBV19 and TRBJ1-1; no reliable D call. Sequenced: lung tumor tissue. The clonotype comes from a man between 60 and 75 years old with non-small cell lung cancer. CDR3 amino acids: CASSILNTEAFF. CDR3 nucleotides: TGTGCCAGTAGTATCCTGAACACTGAAGCTTTCTTT.